A single sample is the source of the 26 T cell receptor beta chains below, sequenced in a study of cytomegalovirus exposure and HLA in healthy donors (dated by TCRdb to about 2017). The library came from the immunoSEQ multiplex PCR assay. TCRdb obtained this table from immuneACCESS and retained in-frame rearrangements with V and J assigned. These tables miss some clones; where compared with another copy, unresolved V genes account for less than half of the shortfall, and the remainder is unexplained. The sample table contains around 58,000 clones; only one count was recorded for around 89% of them. Over 1.5% of the sample comes from the top ten. The sample comprised PBMCs. The receptors derive from a woman aged 18-29 years in good health and CMV-seronegative.

The genes are TRBV4-2 and TRBJ2-7; 10 nucleotides align to TRBD2. The DNA matches TRBJ2-5 better at its end, which makes the J call doubtful. Germline V gives CDR1 LGHNA, CDR2 YNFKEQ. This CDR3 spans 13 amino acids. CDR3 coding DNA: TGTGCCAGCAGCCCTCGACTAGCGGGGACCCAGTACTTC. Amino acids: CASSPRLAGTQYF.

The V gene is TRBV7-2, the J gene TRBJ2-5; 10 bases agree with TRBD1. This CDR3 has 15 residues. In germline, CDR1 is SGHTA, CDR2 FQGNSA. V lost 1 base to trimming and J lost 5 bases; unmatched junction nucleotides: 4. The CDR3, as DNA: TGTGCCAGCAGCTTAGGACAGGGGGCTTTCGAGACCCAGTACTTC. Translating gives CASSLGQGAFETQYF.

This sequence joins TRBV11-1 and TRBJ2-3; D is possibly TRBD2 (6 bases). The germline V gene has CDR1 SGHAT and CDR2 FQDESV (reference sequence). This CDR3 is built from 18 residues. The germline V and J ends were trimmed by 1 base and 2 bases, with 19 bases remaining between them. DNA for the CDR3: TGTGCCAGCAGCTTAGTGCCCCCCCCTAGCGAGCTCACAGATACGCAGTATTTT. Protein: CASSLVPPPSELTDTQYF.

This clone was found once. V gene TRBV28 combines with J gene TRBJ1-5, with TRBD1 matching over 7 bases. V was pared by 5 bases and J by 6 bases, with 7 bases of the junction left unmatched. The CDR3 loop spans 14 amino acids. Germline CDR1 MDHEN, CDR2 SYDVKM. The CDR3 coding sequence is TGTGCCAGCAGTGACAACTCAGGGGGTCAGCCCCAGCATTTT. Protein sequence: CASSDNSGGQPQHF.

The chain uses TRBV2 and TRBJ2-6; tentative D call: TRBD1 (5 bases). CDR1 is SNHLY, CDR2 FYNNEI, per germline. Trimming stripped 4 bases from V and 2 bases from J, with 9 bases between. The CDR3 contains 15 residues. CDR3 in amino acids: CASSADSTGANVLTF. The CDR3 DNA reads as TGTGCCAGCAGTGCTGACAGCACTGGGGCCAACGTCCTGACTTTC. The whole variable domain, filled in from reference TRBV2 and TRBJ2-6, reads EPEVTQTPSHQVTQMGQEVILRCVPISNHLYFYWYRQILGQKVEFLVSFYNNEISEKSEIFDDQFSVERPDGSNFTLKIRSTKLEDSAMYFCASSADSTGANVLTFGAGSRLTVL.

V and J are TRBV6-6 and TRBJ2-2; 8 bases line up with TRBD2. This CDR3 is built from 16 residues. From germline, CDR1 is MNHNY and CDR2 SVGAGI (reference sequence). Trimming took 8 bases from V and 4 from J; bases not matched to a gene: 12. The CDR3 protein is CASSLPGTSGTGELFF. CDR3 sequence (DNA): TGTGCCAGCTCCTTGCCCGGGACTAGTGGCACCGGGGAGCTGTTTTTT.

This clone was seen once. V and J are TRBV5-5 and TRBJ1-4, with TRBD1 identical over 10 bases. This CDR3 contains 17 residues. The ends lost 2 bases at V and 3 bases at J; junction bases unmatched: 7. CDR1 is SGHKS and CDR2 is YYEKEE in the germline V gene (reference sequence). CDR3 bases: TGTGCCAGCAGCTTCCCCGACAGGGGGCTTTCTAATGAAAAACTGTTTTTT. This gives the protein CASSFPDRGLSNEKLFF.

The chain recombines TRBV19 with TRBJ1-5, with a tentative D call TRBD1 (6 bases). The CDR3 length is 16 residues. Germline V lookup: CDR1 LNHDA, CDR2 SQIVND (reference sequence). V was trimmed by 2 bases and J by 1 base, leaving 12 bases between them. The CDR3 DNA follows: TGTGCCAGTAGTATAAAACAGGGCCTCAGCAATCAGCCCCAGCATTTT. It yields the protein CASSIKQGLSNQPQHF. Full variable domain (outside the CDR3, taken from reference TRBV19 and TRBJ1-5): DGGITQSPKYLFRKEGQNVTLSCEQNLNHDAMYWYRQDPGQGLRLIYYSQIVNDFQKGDIAEGYSVSREKKESFPLTVTSAQKNPTAFYLCASSIKQGLSNQPQHFGDGTRLSIL.

The V gene is TRBV7-6, the J gene TRBJ2-5, with TRBD1 identical over 7 bases. The CDR3 is 16 residues long. Germline-derived CDR1 and CDR2 are SGHVS and FNYEAQ. V trimming: 5 bases; J trimming: 4 bases; junction bases outside the gene matches: 13. CDR3 DNA: TGTGCCAGCAGCCCGAGGACCCGAGGGGGCGCAGAGACCCAGTACTTC. Protein: CASSPRTRGGAETQYF.

Turning to this clone: At one end the junction does not follow the germline gene, possibly because of a read error. V and J are TRBV5-1 and TRBJ2-1, with 9 nucleotides matching TRBD2. The CDR3 length is 14 residues. CDR1 and CDR2 from the germline V gene are SGHRS and YFSETQ. The CDR3 reads CASSLSGTSSLSLF. DNA for the CDR3: TGCGCCAGCAGCCTTTCCGGGACTAGCTCCTTATCGCTCTTC.

The rearrangement joins TRBV27 to TRBJ1-2; a possible D gene is TRBD1 (5 bases). V was pared by 5 bases and J by 4 bases, with 17 bases between. Germline CDR1 and CDR2: MNHEY and SMNVEV (reference sequence). The CDR3 length is 15 residues. The CDR3 DNA is TGTGCCAGCAGTCCGGTTCTCAGGGTCGGCTATGGCTACACCTTC. It is translated as CASSPVLRVGYGYTF.

The CDR3 loop is CASSQDRPASYEQYF. The CDR3 coding sequence is TGTGCCAGCAGCCAAGACCGTCCAGCGAGCTACGAGCAGTACTTC. The rearrangement joins TRBV4-2 to TRBJ2-7; D unclear. Trimming cost V 0 bases and J 3 bases, with 12 bases left between them. CDR1 and CDR2 from the germline V gene are LGHNA and YNFKEQ. The CDR3 runs to 15 residues.

The chain combines TRBV2 with TRBJ2-7; D is perhaps TRBD2 (6 bases). Germline-derived CDR1 and CDR2 are SNHLY and FYNNEI. This CDR3 spans 13 amino acids. Trimming cost V 5 bases and J 0 bases, with 8 bases left between them. CDR3 residues: CASSWGDSYEQYF. CDR3 nucleotide sequence: TGTGCCAGCAGTTGGGGGGACTCCTACGAGCAGTACTTC.

V is TRBV7-2 and J is TRBJ2-4, with a tentative D call TRBD2 (5 bases). The CDR3 has 16 residues. V was trimmed by 1 base and J by 7 bases, leaving 17 bases between them. Germline CDR1 and CDR2: SGHTA and FQGNSA. CDR3 nucleotides: TGTGCCAGCAGCTTAGTGAGCGGCCCACAATTGAACATTCAGTACTTC. Its protein product is CASSLVSGPQLNIQYF.

The V and J genes are TRBV10-2 and TRBJ1-3; D possibly corresponds to TRBD1 (5 bases). V shed 1 base and J shed 0 bases, with 7 bases lying between them. The CDR3 has 15 amino acids. Germline V gene sequence: CDR1 WSHSY, CDR2 SAAADI. In DNA form, the CDR3 reads TGCGCCAGCAGTGAGTTTCAGGGCTCTGGAAACACCATATATTTT. Translated: CASSEFQGSGNTIYF.

The J gene is TRBJ1-1, the V gene TRBV7-2, with D possibly TRBD1 on 5 matching bases. The CDR3 spans 17 residues. V gave up 1 base and J gave up 4 bases, with 19 bases separating them. The V gene's germline CDR1 is SGHTA and CDR2 FQGNSA. CDR3 DNA sequence: TGTGCCAGCAGCTTAGTGGGGGGGGGAGGCCCGGGCACTGAAGCTTTCTTT. Its translation: CASSLVGGGGPGTEAFF.

This clone was seen a single time. The CDR3 reads CASRDSLIDGYTF. The CDR3 DNA follows: TGTGCCAGCAGGGACAGCTTAATCGATGGCTACACCTTC. This chain connects TRBV6-4 to TRBJ1-2, with D possibly TRBD1 on 6 matching bases. In germline, CDR1 is MRHNA, CDR2 SNTAGT. The CDR3 is made up of 13 amino acids. Trimming stripped 6 bases from V and 6 bases from J, with 14 bases between.

The chain couples TRBV30 to TRBJ2-4, with 9 bases matching TRBD1. The V gene's germline CDR1 is GTSNPN and CDR2 SVGIG (reference sequence). Trimming cost V 3 bases and J 10 bases; bases outside gene matches: 16. The CDR3 runs 16 residues. DNA of the CDR3: TGTGCCTGGAGCGCCTCAAGGACAGGGGTCCCCGGAATTCAGTACTTC. This gives the protein CAWSASRTGVPGIQYF.

The chain links TRBV7-3 to TRBJ2-2; D perhaps matches TRBD2 (6 bases). Deletions cut 0 bases from V and 1 base from J, with 6 bases between. CDR1 is SGHTA, CDR2 FQGTGA, per germline. The CDR3 loop spans 15 amino acids. The chain's CDR3 is CASSLTSGNTGELFF. DNA for the CDR3: TGTGCCAGCAGCTTAACTAGCGGGAACACCGGGGAGCTGTTTTTT.

For the CDR3, the DNA is TGTGCCAGCAGTTTACGGACAGCAAACTACGAGCAGTACTTC. The encoded protein is CASSLRTANYEQYF. The chain is built from TRBV27 and TRBJ2-7; tentative D call: TRBD1 (6 bases). From germline, CDR1 is MNHEY and CDR2 SMNVEV (reference sequence). This CDR3 comprises 14 residues. The V end lost 2 bases, the J end lost 3 bases, and 11 bases lay between the germline ends.

V is TRBV9 and J is TRBJ1-1; D possibly corresponds to TRBD1 (6 bases). The CDR3 consists of 14 residues. Germline lookup yields CDR1 SGDLS and CDR2 YYNGEE. V was cut by 5 bases and J by 5 bases, with 16 bases left in between. The CDR3 nucleotides are TGTGCCAGCAGGGGGGCAGGGTCGAGTACTGAAGCTTTCTTT. This encodes CASRGAGSSTEAFF.

The gene calls are TRBV4-3 and TRBJ1-2, with 8 bases identical to TRBD1. The CDR3 has 14 amino acids. Trimming cost V 4 bases and J 5 bases; bases outside gene matches: 6. CDR1 is LGHNA and CDR2 is YSLEER in the germline V gene. Written as DNA, the CDR3 is TGCGCCAGCAGCCTCGACAGGGGAGGGTATGGCTACACCTTC. This gives the protein CASSLDRGGYGYTF.

This clone occurred once. The V call is TRBV6-4, the J call TRBJ2-7; 8 nucleotides match TRBD2. V gave up 4 bases and J gave up 0 bases; unmatched junction bases: 8. Germline V gene lookup returns CDR1 MRHNA and CDR2 SNTAGT. The CDR3 covers 16 residues. The CDR3 region is CASSVPWRGVSYEQYF. The CDR3 region has the DNA TGTGCCAGCAGTGTCCCCTGGCGGGGGGTCTCCTACGAGCAGTACTTC.

The chain links TRBV30 to TRBJ1-1; D possibly corresponds to TRBD1 (6 bases). V shed 0 bases and J shed 10 bases, with 15 bases lying between them. The CDR3 loop spans 13 amino acids. Germline lookup yields CDR1 GTSNPN and CDR2 SVGIG (reference sequence). Here the CDR3 reads CAWSVLQGTTAFF. DNA of the CDR3: TGTGCCTGGAGTGTGCTTCAGGGGACCACAGCTTTCTTT.

This CDR3 is CASSFGTGGDEQFF. As DNA, the CDR3 is TGTGCCAGCAGTTTCGGGACAGGGGGCGATGAGCAGTTCTTC. The chain combines TRBV6-5 with TRBJ2-1; 12 positions agree with TRBD1. With 4 bases clipped from V and 8 bases from J, the junction kept 3 bases outside the gene matches. Per germline, CDR1 MNHEY and CDR2 SVGAGI. This CDR3 spans 14 amino acids.

The chain joins TRBV7-9 to TRBJ2-3, with 11 bases matching TRBD2. V shed 4 bases, J shed 0 bases, and the junction held 3 bases outside the gene matches. CDR1 and CDR2 (germline): SEHNR, FQNEAQ (reference sequence). This CDR3 region has 16 residues. CDR3 coding DNA: TGTGCCAGCAGCTCACGGACTAGCGGGAGCACAGATACGCAGTATTTT. Translation gives CASSSRTSGSTDTQYF.